The 19 T cell receptor beta chains below all came from one sample that was sequenced in a study of T cell responses to AZD1222 COVID-19 vaccine (TCRdb year 2021). To prepare the library, the immunoSEQ multiplex PCR assay was applied. The immuneACCESS repertoire file appears here via TCRdb, limited to in-frame rearrangements. These files lack a portion of the clones; in checked studies, under half of the deficit traces to unresolved V genes, and the cause of the others is not known. The sample records 150,000 to 180,000 clones, roughly nine tenths of which are singletons. Approximately 5.1% of the sample belongs to the ten largest clones. The time point label on this specimen signifies: baseline before first vaccination. In the paper's terms, the treatment or condition label means: meningococcal conjugate vaccine given as trial control. Sequenced here: peripheral blood, sampled on day 0 of MenACWY control vaccination. Every receptor here comes from an adult in good health.

Worth noting for this clone: One end of the junction fails to match germline, which may point to a read error. The chain joins TRBV19 to TRBJ1-3; D is unresolved. This CDR3 region has 12 residues. Germline assignment: CDR1 LNHDA and CDR2 SQIVND (reference sequence). The CDR3 is CASSIPGFRLDF. Here the CDR3 DNA reads TGTGCCAGTAGTATCCCAGGCTTCCGGCTAGATTTT.

V gene TRBV7-2 combines with J gene TRBJ2-1, with 7 positions matching TRBD1. Germline CDR1 and CDR2: SGHTA and FQGNSA. CDR3 size: 15 residues. V gave up 4 bases and J gave up 4 bases; unmatched junction bases: 7. The CDR3 sequence: CASSSQGDPYNEQFF. CDR3 coding DNA: TGTGCCAGCAGCTCCCAGGGGGACCCTTACAATGAGCAGTTCTTC.

This clone has a single count. The chain carries TRBV6-1 and TRBJ2-1; TRBD1 agrees at 7 bases. V was pared by 4 bases and J by 3 bases, with 3 bases of the junction left unmatched. The length of the CDR3 is 14 residues. Germline V CDR1 and CDR2: MNHNS, SASEGT. The CDR3 nucleotides read TGTGCCAGCAGTGCCGGGACAGTCTACAATGAGCAGTTCTTC. As protein: CASSAGTVYNEQFF.

CDR3 residues: CASSLVDRSQETQYF. The DNA of the CDR3 is TGTGCCAGCAGCTTAGTCGACAGATCTCAAGAGACCCAGTACTTC. The J gene is TRBJ2-5, the V gene TRBV7-2; possibly TRBD1 for D (5 bases). V shed 1 base and J shed 2 bases, with 11 bases lying between them. Germline CDR1 is SGHTA and CDR2 is FQGNSA. There are 15 residues in the CDR3.

V gene TRBV28 combines with J gene TRBJ1-2; the D is unclear. With 5 bases removed from V and 4 bases from J, the gap between germline ends came to 17 bases. Germline assignment: CDR1 MDHEN and CDR2 SYDVKM. The CDR3 totals 15 residues. The CDR3 is CASSTPSRAVYGYTF. The CDR3 nucleotides read TGTGCCAGCAGTACCCCTTCTCGGGCAGTCTATGGCTACACCTTC.

The chain employs TRBV5-6 and TRBJ1-3, with D possibly TRBD1 on 6 matching bases. CDR3 length equals 16 residues. Deletions cut 5 bases from V and 2 bases from J, with 17 bases between. Germline-derived CDR1 and CDR2 are SGHDT and YYEEEE. The CDR3 bases are TGTGCCAGCAGTCGACTCGCAGGGGTCACTGGAAACACCATATATTTT. The encoded protein is CASSRLAGVTGNTIYF.

J is TRBJ1-5 and V is TRBV20-1; D not certain. V was clipped by 4 bases and J by 3 bases, with 7 bases between them. The CDR3 is 12 residues long. CDR1 is DFQATT, CDR2 SNEGSKA, per germline (reference sequence). The CDR3 here is CSAIENNQPQHF. The CDR3 region has the DNA TGCAGTGCTATTGAGAACAATCAGCCCCAGCATTTT.

The V call is TRBV10-2, the J call TRBJ1-2; no definite D call. The CDR3 has 13 amino acids. Trimming left V 3 bases short and J 4 bases short, with 9 bases between. Germline values: CDR1 WSHSY, CDR2 SAAADI. This CDR3 reads CASSEGPFYGYTF. As DNA, the CDR3 is TGCGCCAGCAGTGAAGGGCCATTCTATGGCTACACCTTC.

V gene TRBV29-1 combines with J gene TRBJ2-6, with D possibly being TRBD2 (6 bases). V was cut by 8 bases and J by 4 bases, with 9 bases left in between. CDR3 size: 12 residues. The germline gives CDR1 SQVTM, CDR2 ANQGSEA. The DNA for the CDR3 is TGCAGCTTCGCGGGAGGGGCCAACGTCCTGACTTTC. The encoded protein is CSFAGGANVLTF.

The V call is TRBV15, the J call TRBJ1-2; D is undetermined. Germline CDR1 reads LNHNV; CDR2 reads YYDKDF (reference sequence). V lost 0 bases, J lost 0 bases, and 11 bases lay in between. The CDR3 is 16 residues long. The CDR3 sequence: CATSRDRASANYGYTF. The CDR3 nucleotides read TGTGCCACCAGCAGAGATCGAGCCAGCGCTAACTATGGCTACACCTTC.

The V call is TRBV5-1, the J call TRBJ2-3; a weak D match, TRBD2 (6 bases). Germline CDR1 and CDR2: SGHRS and YFSETQ. The CDR3 covers 17 residues. With 0 bases removed from V and 5 bases from J, the gap between germline ends came to 19 bases. CDR3: CASSLDPLAPEVDTQYF. CDR3 bases: TGCGCCAGCAGCTTGGACCCACTAGCTCCGGAGGTAGATACGCAGTATTTT. The full variable domain, its missing parts supplied by reference TRBV5-1 and TRBJ2-3, is KAGVTQTPRYLIKTRGQQVTLSCSPISGHRSVSWYQQTPGQGLQFLFEYFSETQRNKGNFPGRFSGRQFSNSRSEMNVSTLELGDSALYLCASSLDPLAPEVDTQYFGPGTRLTVL.

The V and J genes are TRBV6-2 or TRBV6-3 and TRBJ1-5; the D is unclear. The CDR3 has 15 residues. V was clipped by 4 bases and J by 2 bases, with 12 bases between them. Germline V gene data show CDR1 as MNHEY and CDR2 as SVGEGT. For the CDR3, the DNA is TGTGCCAGCAGTTCCACGGTCATGGGCAATCAGCCCCAGCATTTT. It specifies CASSSTVMGNQPQHF.

This clone occurred once. This chain links TRBV3-1 (or the pseudogene TRBV3-2) with TRBJ2-6; a possible D gene is TRBD1 (5 bases). The CDR3 is 18 residues long. The V end was cut by 3 bases, the J end by 6 bases, with 21 bases between. Germline V CDR1 and CDR2: LGHDT, YNNKEL (reference sequence). CDR3 sequence reads: CASSHVKTRVSEANVLTF. The CDR3 region has the DNA TGTGCCAGCAGCCATGTAAAAACCAGGGTTTCAGAGGCCAACGTCCTGACTTTC.

The genes are TRBV4-2 and TRBJ2-3, with a possible D match to TRBD2 (5 bases). Germline CDR1 is LGHNA and CDR2 is YNFKEQ. V dropped 6 bases and J dropped 3 bases, with 22 bases sitting between them. The CDR3 spans 17 residues. CDR3 loop: CASSQRGSGDLTDTQYF. In DNA, the CDR3 is TGTGCCAGCAGTCAAAGAGGGAGTGGGGATCTGACAGATACGCAGTATTTT.

With regard to this clone: The sample contains more than one DNA sequence encoding this CDR3. The chain carries TRBV18 and TRBJ1-1, with unresolved D. The V and J ends lost 3 bases and 0 bases respectively, with 5 bases between them. The CDR3 length is 13 residues. The germline gives CDR1 KGHSH, CDR2 LQKENI. CDR3: CASSPVLNTEAFF. The DNA of the CDR3 is TGTGCCAGCTCACCGGTATTGAACACTGAAGCTTTCTTT.

This clone was recorded a few times. This chain joins TRBV14 and TRBJ1-3; unclear D gene. The length of the CDR3 is 14 residues. Germline V gene sequence: CDR1 SGHDN, CDR2 FVKESK. The V and J ends lost 0 bases and 3 bases respectively, with 6 bases between them. Here the CDR3 DNA reads TGTGCCAGCAGCCAAGATTTAATTGGAAACACCATATATTTT. It is translated as CASSQDLIGNTIYF.

J is TRBJ1-2 and V is TRBV18; D gene uncertain. Trimming removed 0 bases from V and 2 bases from J, with 7 bases in between. Looked up from germline, CDR1 is KGHSH and CDR2 is LQKENI. The CDR3 is 14 amino acids. CDR3 protein: CASSPPVRNYGYTF. As DNA, the CDR3 is TGTGCCAGCTCACCACCGGTCAGGAACTATGGCTACACCTTC.

A note on this clone: The same CDR3 also results from other DNA sequences found in this sample. The chain joins TRBV3-1 (or the pseudogene TRBV3-2) to TRBJ1-5; tentatively, D is TRBD1 (5 bases). The CDR3 loop spans 13 amino acids. V lost 0 bases and J 7 bases, leaving 7 bases between the germline ends. CDR1 is LGHDT, CDR2 YNNKEL, per germline (reference sequence). The CDR3 is CASSQDRVQPQHF. CDR3 DNA: TGTGCCAGCAGCCAAGACAGGGTCCAGCCCCAGCATTTT.

This chain links TRBV11-2 with TRBJ2-2; D perhaps matches TRBD2 (6 bases). The CDR3 contains 13 residues. Trimming cost V 5 bases and J 6 bases, with 10 bases left between them. CDR1 SGHAT and CDR2 FQNNGV come from the germline V gene. CDR3 loop: CASSARLAGELFF. The CDR3 bases are TGTGCCAGCAGCGCCCGACTAGCCGGGGAGCTGTTTTTT.